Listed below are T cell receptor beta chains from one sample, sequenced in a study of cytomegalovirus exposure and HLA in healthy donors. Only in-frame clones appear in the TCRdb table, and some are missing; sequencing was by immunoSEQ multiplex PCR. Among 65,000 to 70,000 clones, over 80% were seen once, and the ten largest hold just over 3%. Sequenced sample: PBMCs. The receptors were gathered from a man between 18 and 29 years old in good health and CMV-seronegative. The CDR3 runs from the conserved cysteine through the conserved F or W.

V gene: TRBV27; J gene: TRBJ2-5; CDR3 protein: CASSNRGSGETQYF
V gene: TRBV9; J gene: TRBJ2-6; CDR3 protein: CASSLTQSGANVLTF
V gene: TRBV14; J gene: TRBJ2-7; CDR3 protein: CASSQTLGVSYEQYF
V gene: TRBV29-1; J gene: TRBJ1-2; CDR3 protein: CSVATGGEGAGGYTF
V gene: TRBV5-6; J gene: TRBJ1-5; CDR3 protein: CASSRQDQPQHF
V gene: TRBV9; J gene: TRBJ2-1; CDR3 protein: CASSVAWGLAGPDEQFF
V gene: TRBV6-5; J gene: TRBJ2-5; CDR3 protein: CASTAAGGQETQYF
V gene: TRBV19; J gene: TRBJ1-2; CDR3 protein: CASAPDPIYGYTF
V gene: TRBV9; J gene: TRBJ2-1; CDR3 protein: CASSIMGENYNEQFF
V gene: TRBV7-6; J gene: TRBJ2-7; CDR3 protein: CASSLGTGFPYEQYF
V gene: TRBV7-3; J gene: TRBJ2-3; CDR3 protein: CASSLSRGPGTDTQYF
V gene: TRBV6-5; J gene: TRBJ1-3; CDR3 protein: CASSYSSTVSGNTIYF
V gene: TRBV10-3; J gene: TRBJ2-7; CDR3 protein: CAIRDGSSYEQYF
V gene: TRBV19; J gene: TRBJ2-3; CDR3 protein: CASRDRGRDSTDTQYF
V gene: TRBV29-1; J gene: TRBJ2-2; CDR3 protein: CSVEATGAETGELFF
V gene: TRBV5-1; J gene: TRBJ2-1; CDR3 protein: CASSRRLEGSQLEQFF
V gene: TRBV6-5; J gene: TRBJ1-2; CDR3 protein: CASSYGPPWGYTF
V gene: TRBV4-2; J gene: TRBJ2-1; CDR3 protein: CASSQGGTSSYNEQFF
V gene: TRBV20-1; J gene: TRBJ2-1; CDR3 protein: CSAPYSREQFF
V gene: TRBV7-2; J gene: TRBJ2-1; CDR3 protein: CASSLSGRARVVEQFF
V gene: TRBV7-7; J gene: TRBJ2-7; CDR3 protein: CASSSDRGHEQYF
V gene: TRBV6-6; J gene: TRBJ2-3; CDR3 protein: CASSSGLAGVLDTQYF
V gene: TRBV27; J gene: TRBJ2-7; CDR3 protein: CASSSGTVPSLVEQYF
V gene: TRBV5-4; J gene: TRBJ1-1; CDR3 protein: CASSLPGGRDTEAFF
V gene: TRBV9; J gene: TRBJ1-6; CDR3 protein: CASSSQGVGSPLHF
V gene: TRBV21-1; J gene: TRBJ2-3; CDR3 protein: CASRKDGPGQGSDTQYF
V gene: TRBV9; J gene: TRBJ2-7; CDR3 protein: CASSVGGLSYEQYF
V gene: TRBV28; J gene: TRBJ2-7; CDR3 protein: CASSSAGVGRSEQYF
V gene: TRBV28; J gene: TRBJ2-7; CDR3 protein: CASSPLYEQYF
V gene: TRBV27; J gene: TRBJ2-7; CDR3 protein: CASSLYPNARDEQYF
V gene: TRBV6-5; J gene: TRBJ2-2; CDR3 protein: CATLRANTGELFF
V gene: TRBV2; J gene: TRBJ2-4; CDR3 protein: CASSEARQGVKNIQYF
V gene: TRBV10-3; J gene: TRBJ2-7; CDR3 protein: CAISRGTSGIYEQYF
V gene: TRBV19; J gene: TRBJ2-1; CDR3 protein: CASSIDRGEGSYNEQFF
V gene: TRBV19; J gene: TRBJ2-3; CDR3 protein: CASAGLAASTDTQYF
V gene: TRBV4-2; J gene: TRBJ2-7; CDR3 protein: CASSQLGTSGGLYEQYF
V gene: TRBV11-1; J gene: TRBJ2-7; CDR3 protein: CASSADRGLYEQYF
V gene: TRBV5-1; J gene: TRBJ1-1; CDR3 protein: CASSLDVRRSPEAFF
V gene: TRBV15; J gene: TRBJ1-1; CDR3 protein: CATSRATGGRTEAFF
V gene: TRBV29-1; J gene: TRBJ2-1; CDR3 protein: CTSAKRADSYNEQFF
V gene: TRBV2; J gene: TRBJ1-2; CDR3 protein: CASDSRELLVSNYGYTF
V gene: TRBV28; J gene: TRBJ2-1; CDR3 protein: CASSSDGGSSSSYNEQFF
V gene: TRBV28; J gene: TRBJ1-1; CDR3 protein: CASTQRTPNTEAFF
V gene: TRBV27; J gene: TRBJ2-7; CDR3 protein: CASSFQGLNEQYF
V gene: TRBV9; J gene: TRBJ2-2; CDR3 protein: CASSVGGANTGELFF
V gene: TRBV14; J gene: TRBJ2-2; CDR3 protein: CASSLLTGTGELFF
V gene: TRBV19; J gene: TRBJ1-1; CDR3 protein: CASRAAMNTEAFF
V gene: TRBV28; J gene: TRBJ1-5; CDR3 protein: CASSPIGRQPQHF
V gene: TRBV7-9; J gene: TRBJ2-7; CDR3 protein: CASSSRDLQGEQYF
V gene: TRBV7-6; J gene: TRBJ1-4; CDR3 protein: CASSLTVQGEKLFF
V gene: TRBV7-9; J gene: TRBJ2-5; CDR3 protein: CASSLGDRGQETQYF
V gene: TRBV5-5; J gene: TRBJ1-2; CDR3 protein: CASSLDSSYGYTF